This record covers a single T cell receptor beta chain. CDR1 and CDR2 (germline): SNHLY, FYNNEI. V shed 6 bases, J shed 4 bases, and the junction held 3 bases outside the gene matches. The CDR3 has 14 residues. Clones were read by immunoSEQ multiplex PCR, and TCRdb kept only the in-frame ones, dropping some. The data contain 40,000 to 50,000 clones, over 65% of them singletons. This specimen comes from a study of control samples from healthy donors and cancer patients. J is TRBJ1-5 and V is TRBV2; the match to TRBD1 covers 10 bases. Sequenced material: blood. This sequence was found in a man in his sixties in good health. CDR3 protein: CASRTDRGNQPQHF. DNA of the CDR3: TGTGCCAGCAGGACGGACAGGGGGAATCAGCCCCAGCATTTT.